The TCR beta chain described here comes from a study of T cells in Graves' hyperthyroidism and ophthalmopathy. Stable disease denoted Graves' hyperthyroidism without ophthalmopathy progression within 18 months. Exclusion of patients followed from uncontrolled infection, other autoimmune disease, pregnancy or lactation. Clinical symptoms, serum thyroxine, TRAb, thyroid ultrasound and orbital computed tomography established diagnosis. Study findings and constraints: Also found in blood were most expanded thyroid clonotypes above 0.001.

CDR3 length: 16 amino acids. CDR1 and CDR2 from the germline V gene are SGHRS and YFSETQ. This clonotype was recorded only once. Antigen unknown. At one end the junction does not follow the germline gene, possibly because of a read error. Amplification of TCR beta CDR3 regions used RNA as the template. Initially, a first-round RT-PCR of the TCR CDR3 employed the HTBI primer set. TCRdb ran MiXCR on the multiplex PCR reads and lists one entry per CDR3 protein. Among hundreds of thousands of distinct CDR3 sequences listed, approximately 19% were seen once. Sequencing was carried out using blood. This chain links TRBV5-1 with TRBJ2-7, with 12 positions matching TRBD2. The receptor comes from a woman between 18 and 29 years old with Graves' hyperthyroidism. The CDR3 DNA is TGCGCCAGCAGCCTAACCGGACTAGCGGGGTACTACGATCAGTACTTC. Its translation is CASSLTGLAGYYDQYF.